This is a list of T cell receptor beta chains from one sample in a study of T cells in localized non-small cell lung cancer. TCRdb keeps only in-frame clones here, not all; method: immunoSEQ multiplex PCR. This repertoire shows about 78,000 clones, 84% found once; its top ten account for 2.8%. The specimen was peripheral blood, collected before any cancer treatment. These receptors were taken from a man aged 40 to 69 with stage I lung adenocarcinoma. Both conserved end residues are part of each CDR3. The order of the fields is clone size, J gene, D gene, V gene, CDR3 length, CDR3 protein, CDR3 DNA. A D gene is named only where the DNA matches it firmly. Part of the rows lack a size; the others show once, few, many or a class for expanded clones.

>-|TRBJ1-1|TRBD1|TRBV30|14
CAWSGAGGYTEAFF
TGTGCCTGGAGTGGGGCAGGGGGTTACACTGAAGCTTTCTTT
>-|TRBJ2-7|-|TRBV12-5|12
CASGLVGYQQYF
TGTGCTAGTGGTTTGGTAGGGTACCAGCAGTACTTC
>-|TRBJ2-2|-|TRBV5-1|16
CASSPTPSRNTGELFF
TGCGCCAGCAGCCCCACCCCGAGCCGGAACACCGGGGAGCTGTTTTTT
>-|TRBJ2-7|TRBD2|TRBV27|13
CASRSSGSYEQYF
TGTGCCAGCAGGTCTAGCGGGAGTTACGAGCAGTACTTC
>-|TRBJ2-1|TRBD2|TRBV7-3|18
CASSHKGPAGGFYNEQFF
TGTGCCAGCAGCCATAAGGGGCCTGCGGGAGGGTTCTACAATGAGCAGTTCTTC
>few|TRBJ2-1|-|TRBV5-1|14
CASSLGESYNEQFF
TGCGCCAGCAGCTTGGGGGAATCCTACAATGAGCAGTTCTTC
>once|TRBJ1-4|-|TRBV2|14
CAQGGESSNEKLFF
TGTGCCCAGGGAGGGGAATCATCAAATGAAAAACTGTTTTTT
>once|TRBJ2-3|-|TRBV5-1|14
CASNLASSTDTQYF
TGCGCCAGCAACCTAGCTTCTAGCACAGATACGCAGTATTTT
>-|TRBJ2-5|-|TRBV7-2|12
CASSRFQETQYF
TGTGCCAGCAGCCGATTCCAAGAGACCCAGTACTTC
>-|TRBJ1-6|-|TRBV5-8|16
CASRSGPGADNSPLHF
TGTGCCAGCAGGTCCGGCCCCGGAGCAGATAATTCACCCCTCCACTTT
>-|TRBJ1-1|-|TRBV27|14
CASSLRERGTEAFF
TGTGCCAGCAGTCTTCGGGAGAGGGGCACTGAAGCTTTCTTT
>-|TRBJ2-1|TRBD1|TRBV27|16
CASSDRDRGAYNEQFF
TGTGCCAGCAGTGATCGGGACAGGGGGGCATACAATGAGCAGTTCTTC